This T cell receptor (beta chain) emerged from a study of blood T cells in healthy people across ages. Through a sample-barcoded 5' primer and a J-beta primer mix, a second PCR was run for roughly 7 to 11 cycles. One entry per CDR3 protein results from TCRdb running MiXCR on the 5' RACE reads. The table lists 920,000 or so distinct CDR3 sequences, over 35% of them singletons, with 15% to 20% in the top ten. The CDR3 length is 13 residues. V lost 4 bases to trimming and J lost 0 bases, with 7 bases between them. Looked up from germline, CDR1 is LGHNT and CDR2 is FRNRAP. Total RNA extraction produced at least 5.5 micrograms (per sample) for the study. This clonotype has a handful of counts.

This chain links TRBV12-5 with TRBJ2-7; D tentatively fits TRBD1 or TRBD2 (5 bases each). This TCR was recovered from a woman aged 55-70 years in good health. Sequenced sample: blood. CDR3 residues: CASGSGTSYEQYF. For the CDR3, the DNA is TGTGCTAGTGGTTCTGGGACCTCCTACGAGCAGTACTTC.